This T cell receptor beta chain was identified during a study of identical twins. The germline gives CDR1 MDHEN, CDR2 SYDVKM. V was trimmed by 6 bases and J by 7 bases, leaving 23 bases between them. This CDR3 is 16 amino acids long. Study observations and caveats: An excess of low generation probability was shown by twin-shared out-of-frame alpha sequences. A cross-sectional statistical analysis, not follow-up of the same donors, supported the conclusions. High-abundance cord blood beta clonotypes had fewer insertions; memory repertoires showed none.

A universal primer site was added by template switching, and unique molecular identifiers were carried by the cDNA. TCRdb re-called the 5' RACE reads with MiXCR, one entry per CDR3 protein. The repertoire holds roughly 1,500,000 distinct CDR3 sequences, under 35% seen once, with less than 0.35% in the top ten. As concerns this clonotype: Its antigen remains unknown.

The TCR sequence derives from a newborn girl in good health. Sequencing was performed on cord blood. The V call is TRBV28, the J call TRBJ2-3; a weak D match, TRBD2 (6 bases). CDR3 DNA: TGTGCCAGCAGATACCTTACTAGCTTCGGCAAATATACGCAGTATTTT. Translation gives CASRYLTSFGKYTQYF.